These T cell receptor beta chains were read from a single sample in a study of blood T cell repertoires in COVID-19. Clones were read by immunoSEQ multiplex PCR, and TCRdb kept only the in-frame ones, dropping some. The repertoire holds 450,000 to 600,000 clones, about nine tenths seen once, with approximately 0.7% in the top ten. Sequenced input: PBMCs or T cells enriched from blood (not recorded which). The origin of the receptors is a woman between 18 and 29 years old who had recovered from COVID-19. Both conserved end residues are part of each CDR3. The order of the fields is V gene, clone size, J gene, D gene, CDR3 protein, CDR3 DNA. A D gene is named only where the DNA matches it firmly. Clone size is not always given. Where it is, it says once, few, many or a class for expanded clones.

>TRBV5-1|-|TRBJ1-2|-
CASSPPPGSHGYTF
TGCGCCAGCAGCCCCCCCCCAGGGTCTCATGGCTACACCTTC
>TRBV20-1|-|TRBJ1-5|-
CSASWASYSNQPQHF
TGCAGTGCTAGTTGGGCAAGTTATAGCAATCAGCCCCAGCATTTT
>TRBV5-6|-|TRBJ1-1|TRBD1
CASRQQGLMTEAFF
TGTGCCAGCAGGCAACAGGGGTTGATGACTGAAGCTTTCTTT
>TRBV20-1|few|TRBJ1-2|-
CSASGSYLPGDGYTF
TGCAGTGCTAGTGGGTCGTATCTGCCGGGGGATGGCTACACCTTC
>TRBV2|-|TRBJ2-3|-
CASSGGESSLDTQYF
TGTGCCAGCAGTGGGGGCGAGTCATCCTTAGATACGCAGTATTTT
>TRBV7-8|-|TRBJ1-5|-
CASSSGGADLNQPQHF
TGTGCCAGCAGCTCGGGAGGGGCAGACCTCAATCAGCCCCAGCATTTT
>TRBV5-1|-|TRBJ2-1|TRBD2
CASSPHSGGVYNEQFF
TGCGCCAGCAGCCCCCATAGCGGGGGGGTTTACAATGAGCAGTTCTTC
>TRBV3-1/TRBV3-2|-|TRBJ1-4|-
CASSPGVANEKLFF
TGTGCCAGCAGCCCAGGGGTTGCTAATGAAAAACTGTTTTTT
>TRBV28|-|TRBJ1-1|TRBD1
CASSGQESGKVAFF
TGTGCCAGCAGTGGACAGGAGAGTGGGAAAGTGGCTTTCTTT
>TRBV2|once|TRBJ1-2|-
CASSGVNYGYTF
TGTGCCAGCAGTGGAGTCAACTATGGCTACACCTTC
>TRBV2|once|TRBJ1-2|-
CASSEVGETGPTF
TGTGCCAGCAGTGAGGTAGGGGAAACAGGACCCACCTTC
>TRBV6-5|-|TRBJ1-3|TRBD1
CASSTWTGEGNTIYF
TGTGCCAGCAGTACGTGGACAGGGGAAGGAAACACCATATATTTT
>TRBV6-5|-|TRBJ1-1|-
CASSKGQSYEAFF
TGTGCCAGCAGTAAGGGGCAGTCCTATGAAGCTTTCTTT
>TRBV29-1|-|TRBJ1-1|-
CSVDTAEAFF
TGCAGCGTCGACACTGCTGAAGCTTTCTTT
>TRBV11-2|few|TRBJ1-3|TRBD1
CASSLGDRAGGNTIYF
TGTGCCAGCAGCTTGGGGGACAGGGCTGGTGGAAACACCATATATTTT
>TRBV9|-|TRBJ1-1|-
CASSVDPGGPNTEAFF
TGTGCCAGCAGCGTAGACCCGGGGGGGCCGAACACTGAAGCTTTCTTT